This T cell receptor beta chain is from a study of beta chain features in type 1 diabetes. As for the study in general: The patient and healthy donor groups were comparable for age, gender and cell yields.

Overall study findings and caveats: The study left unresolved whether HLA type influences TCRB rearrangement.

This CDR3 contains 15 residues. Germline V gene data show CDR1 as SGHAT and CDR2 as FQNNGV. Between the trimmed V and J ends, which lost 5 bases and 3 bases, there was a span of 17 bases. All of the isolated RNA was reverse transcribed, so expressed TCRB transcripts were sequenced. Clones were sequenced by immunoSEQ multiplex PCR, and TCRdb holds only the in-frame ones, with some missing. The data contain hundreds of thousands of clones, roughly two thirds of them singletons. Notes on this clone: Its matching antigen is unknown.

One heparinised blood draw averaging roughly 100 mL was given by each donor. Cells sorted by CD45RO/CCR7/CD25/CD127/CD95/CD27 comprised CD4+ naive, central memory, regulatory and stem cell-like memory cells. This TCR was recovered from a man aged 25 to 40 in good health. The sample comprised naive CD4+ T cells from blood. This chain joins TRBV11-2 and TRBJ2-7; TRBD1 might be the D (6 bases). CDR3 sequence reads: CASSPVGGVGYEQYF. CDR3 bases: TGTGCCAGCAGCCCCGTAGGGGGAGTGGGCTACGAGCAGTACTTC.